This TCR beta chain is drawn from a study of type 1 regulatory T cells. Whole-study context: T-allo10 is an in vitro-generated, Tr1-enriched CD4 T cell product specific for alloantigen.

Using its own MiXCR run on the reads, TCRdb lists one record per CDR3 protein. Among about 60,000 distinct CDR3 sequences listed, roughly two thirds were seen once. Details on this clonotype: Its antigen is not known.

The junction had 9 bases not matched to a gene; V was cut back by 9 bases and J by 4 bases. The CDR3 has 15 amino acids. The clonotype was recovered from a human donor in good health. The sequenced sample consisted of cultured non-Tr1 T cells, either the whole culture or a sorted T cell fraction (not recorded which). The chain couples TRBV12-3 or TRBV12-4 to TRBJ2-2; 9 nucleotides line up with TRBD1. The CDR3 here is CASGRGDRVTGELFF. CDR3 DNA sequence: TGTGCCAGTGGACGGGGGGACAGGGTCACCGGGGAGCTGTTTTTT.